A selection of T cell receptor beta chains follows, all from one sample in a study of cytomegalovirus exposure and HLA in healthy donors. Data came from immunoSEQ multiplex PCR; TCRdb stores just in-frame clones and leaves some out. Of approximately 81,000 clones listed, less than 85% are singletons. Sequencing was carried out using PBMCs. All receptors come from a woman aged 45 to 65 in good health and CMV-seronegative. The CDR3 runs from the conserved cysteine through the conserved F or W. The D gene is left open where the match is weak. The size entry is marked missing in some rows and otherwise reads once, few, many or a size class.

V gene: TRBV7-2
J gene: TRBJ1-2
D gene: TRBD1
clone size: -
CDR3 DNA: TGTGCCAGCAGCTTCGACAGGGGGGATTGGGGCTACACCTTC
CDR3 protein: CASSFDRGDWGYTF

V gene: TRBV19
J gene: TRBJ2-5
D gene: TRBD2
clone size: -
CDR3 DNA: TGTGCCAGTAGTCCCGGGGGGGCGGGGGGCCAAGAGACCCAGTACTTC
CDR3 protein: CASSPGGAGGQETQYF

V gene: TRBV9
J gene: TRBJ2-7
D gene: TRBD2
clone size: once
CDR3 DNA: TGTGCCAGCAGCGTAGGCGGGAGCCCCAGGTACGAGCAGTACTTC
CDR3 protein: CASSVGGSPRYEQYF

V gene: TRBV30
J gene: TRBJ1-1
D gene: TRBD1
clone size: -
CDR3 DNA: TGTGCCTGGACGACAGGGGCGGGAATGAACACTGAAGCTTTCTTT
CDR3 protein: CAWTTGAGMNTEAFF

V gene: TRBV5-1
J gene: TRBJ1-2
D gene: -
clone size: -
CDR3 DNA: TGCGCCAGCAGCTTGGAAGGGGCTTCTGGCTACACCTTC
CDR3 protein: CASSLEGASGYTF

V gene: TRBV5-4
J gene: TRBJ1-5
D gene: -
clone size: -
CDR3 DNA: TGTGCCAGCAGCTTGGGAGGGAGCAATCAGCCCCAGCATTTT
CDR3 protein: CASSLGGSNQPQHF

V gene: TRBV28
J gene: TRBJ1-1
D gene: -
clone size: -
CDR3 DNA: TGTGCCAGCAGTTTGGGGGGGGGTGAAGCTTTCTTT
CDR3 protein: CASSLGGGEAFF

V gene: TRBV27
J gene: TRBJ2-3
D gene: TRBD1
clone size: -
CDR3 DNA: TGTGCCAGCAGCCGGACAGGGGTACACACAGATACGCAGTATTTT
CDR3 protein: CASSRTGVHTDTQYF

V gene: TRBV4-1
J gene: TRBJ2-3
D gene: -
clone size: -
CDR3 DNA: TGCGCCAGCACCTTAGGGGGAGTAATGACAGATACGCAGTATTTT
CDR3 protein: CASTLGGVMTDTQYF

V gene: TRBV4-1
J gene: TRBJ2-5
D gene: TRBD2
clone size: -
CDR3 DNA: TGCGCCAGCAGCCAAGAGGAGGGCGCGGGAGGGGTGACCCAGTACTTC
CDR3 protein: CASSQEEGAGGVTQYF

V gene: TRBV6-1
J gene: TRBJ1-5
D gene: -
clone size: few
CDR3 DNA: TGTGCCAGCAGTGATGAGACCCAGCATTTT
CDR3 protein: CASSDETQHF

V gene: TRBV9
J gene: TRBJ1-1
D gene: TRBD1
clone size: -
CDR3 DNA: TGTGCCAGCAGCGTTGGGACAGGACGATGGGGCACTGAAGCTTTCTTT
CDR3 protein: CASSVGTGRWGTEAFF

V gene: TRBV28
J gene: TRBJ2-6
D gene: -
clone size: -
CDR3 DNA: TGTGCCAGCAGTTTGACTGGGTCTGGGGCCAACGTCCTGACTTTC
CDR3 protein: CASSLTGSGANVLTF

V gene: TRBV5-6
J gene: TRBJ2-1
D gene: -
clone size: -
CDR3 DNA: TGTGCCAGCAGCTTGATCGGGGGTGGTTTGAGTGAGCAGTTCTTC
CDR3 protein: CASSLIGGGLSEQFF

V gene: TRBV7-9
J gene: TRBJ2-7
D gene: -
clone size: -
CDR3 DNA: TGTGCCAGCAGCTCACCGGGACAAGAGGCCTACGAGCAGTACTTC
CDR3 protein: CASSSPGQEAYEQYF

V gene: TRBV6-5
J gene: TRBJ2-1
D gene: -
clone size: -
CDR3 DNA: TGTGCCAGCAGCCCAGGGGACGGGCCTTACAATGAGCAGTTCTTC
CDR3 protein: CASSPGDGPYNEQFF

V gene: TRBV7-8
J gene: TRBJ1-1
D gene: -
clone size: once
CDR3 DNA: TGTGCCAGCGGAGAGGGGTCGGGGGTGGCCCTTAAGATTGAAGCTTTCTTT
CDR3 protein: CASGEGSGVALKIEAFF

V gene: TRBV4-1
J gene: TRBJ2-7
D gene: TRBD2
clone size: -
CDR3 DNA: TGCGCCAGCAGCCTCCAGGGAGGGGACCGCTACGAGCAGTACTTC
CDR3 protein: CASSLQGGDRYEQYF

V gene: TRBV9
J gene: TRBJ2-7
D gene: -
clone size: once
CDR3 DNA: TGTGCCAGCAGCGTAGGAGCAGGGGAGCAGTACTTC
CDR3 protein: CASSVGAGEQYF

V gene: TRBV5-1
J gene: TRBJ2-1
D gene: TRBD2
clone size: once
CDR3 DNA: TGCGCCAGCAGCACCAGCGGGAGGGCCGGGTGGAATGAGCAGTTCTTC
CDR3 protein: CASSTSGRAGWNEQFF

V gene: TRBV19
J gene: TRBJ2-1
D gene: -
clone size: -
CDR3 DNA: TGTGCCAGTAGTATTAGCGATCGCTCCTACAATGAGCAGTTCTTC
CDR3 protein: CASSISDRSYNEQFF

V gene: TRBV7-2
J gene: TRBJ2-3
D gene: -
clone size: -
CDR3 DNA: TGTGCCAGCAGCTTAGCGGGACTTAGCACAGATACGCAGTATTTT
CDR3 protein: CASSLAGLSTDTQYF

V gene: TRBV5-1
J gene: TRBJ1-2
D gene: -
clone size: once
CDR3 DNA: TGCGCCAGCAGCTTCACTGCCCTTGTTAACTATGGCTACACCTTC
CDR3 protein: CASSFTALVNYGYTF

V gene: TRBV27
J gene: TRBJ2-1
D gene: TRBD2
clone size: -
CDR3 DNA: TGTGCCAGCAGTTTGCGTAGCGGGACCTTTAATGAGCAGTTCTTC
CDR3 protein: CASSLRSGTFNEQFF

V gene: TRBV6-5
J gene: TRBJ2-3
D gene: TRBD2
clone size: -
CDR3 DNA: TGTGCCAGCAGATCGATCTTATGGGGGGGAGGTACGCAGTATTTT
CDR3 protein: CASRSILWGGGTQYF